A selection of T cell receptor beta chains follows, all from one sample in a study of cytomegalovirus exposure and HLA in healthy donors. Using immunoSEQ multiplex PCR, the repertoire was profiled, and TCRdb retains in-frame clones only, with some absent. The data show around 78,000 clones, around 80% seen once. The material sequenced was PBMCs. The receptor set was obtained from a male donor in good health and CMV-seronegative. Each CDR3 is given with its conserved first and last residue. The D gene is left open where the match is weak. Clone size is shown for a subset of rows, as once, few, many or a class of expanded clone.

TRBJ2-3 | . | . | TRBV27 | CASSGRGSGSTDTQYF | TGTGCCAGCAGCGGTAGGGGTAGCGGTAGCACAGATACGCAGTATTTT
TRBJ2-5 | . | once | TRBV7-2 | CASSQTGQSQETQYF | TGTGCCAGCAGCCAAACAGGTCAGAGCCAAGAGACCCAGTACTTC
TRBJ2-1 | TRBD1 | once | TRBV7-2 | CASSLAAAGQGVNEQFF | TGTGCCAGCAGCTTAGCGGCTGCGGGACAGGGTGTCAATGAGCAGTTCTTC
TRBJ2-2 | TRBD2 | . | TRBV9 | CASTRLAGATGELFF | TGTGCCAGCACCCGCCTAGCGGGGGCCACCGGGGAGCTGTTTTTT
TRBJ2-7 | . | . | TRBV7-3 | CSSSLQGQEQYF | TGTTCCAGCAGCCTTCAGGGGCAGGAGCAGTACTTC
TRBJ2-7 | . | . | TRBV6-1 | CASSGGDSPGYEQYF | TGTGCCAGCAGTGGCGGGGACAGTCCCGGCTACGAGCAGTACTTC
TRBJ2-5 | TRBD2 | . | TRBV11-2 | CASTLFPDGLAEKETQYF | TGTGCCAGCACACTTTTCCCTGACGGACTAGCGGAAAAAGAGACCCAGTACTTC
TRBJ2-7 | TRBD2 | . | TRBV28 | CASSLLSPGLASEQYF | TGTGCCAGCAGTTTATTGAGCCCGGGACTAGCTAGCGAGCAGTACTTC
TRBJ1-1 | TRBD1 | few | TRBV7-2 | CASRLGQGGTEAFF | TGTGCCAGCAGGTTGGGACAGGGCGGGACTGAAGCTTTCTTT
TRBJ2-5 | . | . | TRBV29-1 | CSVTTGRETQYF | TGCAGCGTTACGACTGGCCGAGAGACCCAGTACTTC
TRBJ2-3 | TRBD2 | . | TRBV10-3 | CAIRVGRGRARTTDTQYF | TGTGCCATCAGGGTTGGAAGAGGGAGGGCCAGGACCACAGATACGCAGTATTTT
TRBJ1-2 | . | . | TRBV27 | CASSSGTFDSYGYTF | TGTGCCAGCAGTTCCGGGACTTTCGACTCCTATGGCTACACCTTC
TRBJ2-5 | TRBD2 | . | TRBV28 | CASALWASGRQTQYF | TGTGCCAGTGCTCTTTGGGCTAGCGGGAGGCAGACCCAGTACTTC
TRBJ2-1 | . | few | TRBV5-1 | CASSLFAGRNNEQFF | TGCGCCAGCAGCTTGTTTGCAGGGCGGAACAATGAGCAGTTCTTC
TRBJ2-7 | . | once | TRBV6-5 | CASSTDGTYEQYF | TGTGCCAGCAGTACAGACGGTACCTACGAGCAGTACTTC
TRBJ1-1 | . | . | TRBV5-1 | CASSLGEFNTEAFF | TGCGCCAGCAGCTTGGGAGAGTTCAACACTGAAGCTTTCTTT
TRBJ1-2 | . | . | TRBV7-2 | CASSENRGNYGYTF | TGTGCCAGCAGCGAAAACCGGGGGAACTATGGCTACACCTTC
TRBJ2-3 | . | . | TRBV7-9 | CASSSGFSDTQYF | TGTGCCAGCAGCTCAGGGTTTTCAGATACGCAGTATTTT
TRBJ2-3 | TRBD2 | . | TRBV5-1 | CASSLWGTSLTDTQYF | TGCGCCAGCAGCTTGTGGGGGACTAGTCTTACAGATACGCAGTATTTT
TRBJ1-2 | . | . | TRBV5-1 | CASSPDPGIDYGYTF | TGCGCCAGCAGCCCCGACCCCGGGATTGACTATGGCTACACCTTC
TRBJ1-2 | . | few | TRBV7-8 | CASSPRGVLFGYTF | TGTGCCAGCAGCCCTCGGGGAGTTCTATTTGGCTACACCTTC
TRBJ1-4 | . | . | TRBV5-1 | CASSPRTGQTNEKLFF | TGCGCCAGCAGCCCCCGAACAGGTCAGACTAATGAAAAACTGTTTTTT
TRBJ1-6 | . | . | TRBV10-2 | CASSRGTDSPLHF | TGCGCCAGCAGTCGGGGAACGGATTCACCCCTCCACTTT
TRBJ1-2 | . | . | TRBV5-6 | CASSPAAATNYGYTF | TGTGCCAGCAGCCCGGCGGCAGCGACTAACTATGGCTACACCTTC
TRBJ2-7 | TRBD2 | . | TRBV11-2 | CASRFSGTYEQYF | TGTGCCAGCAGATTTAGCGGGACCTACGAGCAGTACTTC
TRBJ2-7 | . | . | TRBV18 | CASSPDGSYYEQYF | TGTGCCAGCTCACCAGATGGGAGCTACTACGAGCAGTACTTC
TRBJ1-3 | TRBD1 | . | TRBV6-6 | CASQGAGNTIYF | TGTGCCAGTCAGGGGGCTGGAAACACCATATATTTT
TRBJ1-5 | . | . | TRBV2 | CASSEWQISNQPQHF | TGTGCCAGCAGTGAGTGGCAAATTAGCAATCAGCCCCAGCATTTT
TRBJ1-1 | . | few | TRBV5-5 | CASSLELRNTEAFF | TGTGCCAGCAGCTTGGAACTGAGGAACACTGAAGCTTTCTTT
TRBJ1-2 | . | . | TRBV30 | CAWSPRPGIGYTF | TGTGCCTGGAGTCCCCGGCCAGGGATCGGCTACACCTTC
TRBJ1-2 | TRBD1 | . | TRBV6-6 | CASSYSIQGAGGYTF | TGTGCCAGCAGTTACTCGATACAGGGGGCGGGGGGCTACACCTTC
TRBJ2-7 | TRBD1 | . | TRBV7-9 | CASSGLGTGGSYEQYF | TGTGCCAGCAGCGGCTTGGGGACAGGGGGGTCCTACGAGCAGTACTTC
TRBJ2-5 | TRBD1 | . | TRBV6-5 | CASSYQGQGAQETQYF | TGTGCCAGCAGTTACCAGGGACAGGGGGCCCAAGAGACCCAGTACTTC
TRBJ2-7 | . | once | TRBV5-6 | CASSSRLGGCEQYF | TGTGCCAGCAGCTCACGGCTGGGAGGATGCGAGCAGTACTTC
TRBJ1-2 | TRBD1 | . | TRBV30 | CAWHPGTGGNYGYTF | TGTGCCTGGCACCCCGGGACAGGGGGCAACTATGGCTACACCTTC
TRBJ2-3 | . | . | TRBV5-1 | CASSTGDSTDTQYF | TGCGCCAGCAGTACGGGGGACTCAACGGATACGCAGTATTTT
TRBJ2-1 | TRBD2 | . | TRBV30 | CAWSVLANEQFF | TGTGCCTGGAGTGTACTAGCGAATGAGCAGTTCTTC
TRBJ1-4 | . | . | TRBV19 | CASSHNLGNEKLFF | TGTGCCAGTAGTCATAATCTCGGTAATGAAAAACTGTTTTTT
TRBJ1-5 | TRBD1 | . | TRBV19 | CASSIVQGTRYQPQHF | TGTGCCAGTAGTATAGTACAGGGGACACGATATCAGCCCCAGCATTTT
TRBJ1-4 | . | . | TRBV5-4 | CASSETRNEKLFF | TGTGCCAGCAGCGAGACTCGTAATGAAAAACTGTTTTTT
TRBJ2-3 | TRBD2 | . | TRBV5-4 | CASSLAAGGNTDTQYF | TGTGCCAGCAGCTTGGCTGCGGGAGGGAACACAGATACGCAGTATTTT
TRBJ2-5 | TRBD1 | . | TRBV6-6 | CASSYGYRGETQYF | TGTGCCAGCAGTTACGGTTACAGGGGAGAGACCCAGTACTTC
TRBJ2-3 | TRBD1 | . | TRBV5-1 | CASSLGQGVGADTQYF | TGCGCCAGCAGCCTAGGACAGGGGGTCGGCGCAGATACGCAGTATTTT
TRBJ2-3 | . | . | TRBV5-1 | CASSPGEEWATQYF | TGCGCCAGCAGCCCCGGGGAAGAATGGGCCACGCAGTATTTT
TRBJ1-1 | . | . | TRBV5-1 | CASSLSDTREAFF | TGCGCCAGCAGCTTGTCGGACACTCGGGAAGCTTTCTTT
TRBJ1-2 | TRBD1 | . | TRBV2 | CASSPTGQLNYGYTF | TGTGCCAGCAGTCCAACGGGACAGCTCAACTATGGCTACACCTTC
TRBJ1-4 | . | . | TRBV4-1 | CASSPGTGRGEKLFF | TGCGCCAGCAGCCCGGGTACAGGGAGAGGGGAAAAACTGTTTTTT
TRBJ1-4 | TRBD1 | . | TRBV6-5 | CASRMGQTNEKLFF | TGTGCCAGCAGGATGGGACAGACTAATGAAAAACTGTTTTTT
TRBJ2-1 | TRBD2 | . | TRBV5-1 | CASSYSSGHSYNEQFF | TGCGCCAGCAGCTACTCTAGCGGGCACTCCTACAATGAGCAGTTCTTC
TRBJ2-7 | TRBD2 | . | TRBV4-2 | CASSPLGSTSATYEQYF | TGTGCCAGCAGCCCACTTGGGTCTACTAGCGCAACCTACGAGCAGTACTTC